This record concerns one T cell receptor (beta chain) sequence. Per the original data handling: Quantification of nucleated cells was approximated via reference gene primer amplification. Produced via immunoSEQ multiplex PCR; TCRdb's table is partial and in-frame only. From that table come the V and J calls and clone size; the DNA was used to work out D and trimming. Of 200,000 to 300,000 clones in the sample, roughly 84% were seen once. Germline lookup yields CDR1 MNHEY and CDR2 SVGAGI. V shed 6 bases and J shed 7 bases, with 16 bases lying between them. The CDR3 sequence is 15 residues long. This entry belongs to a study of blood T cell repertoires in COVID-19. Across the study: Acute-phase and convalescent COVID-19 samples originated in the United States, Italy and Spain. The analysed material was cDNA or gDNA that came from T cells, B-cell-depleted T cells, or PBMCs.

Material: peripheral blood. The sequence derives from a man between 60 and 75 years old with acute or convalescent COVID-19. V usage is TRBV6-5 and J usage is TRBJ1-6, with D perhaps matching TRBD1 (6 bases). The CDR3 nucleotides are TGTGCCAGCAGGGAGCTACAGGGTAGGAATTCACCCCTCCACTTT. This gives the protein CASRELQGRNSPLHF.